This T cell receptor beta chain comes out of a study of blood T cell repertoires in COVID-19. About the research overall: The cDNA or gDNA used as material had been derived from T cells, B-cell-depleted T cells, or PBMCs.

This clone was seen only once. The germline V gene has CDR1 SGHAT and CDR2 FQNNGV. V gave up 0 bases and J gave up 0 bases, with 9 bases separating them. This CDR3 has 15 residues. Assay used: immunoSEQ multiplex PCR; TCRdb lists only in-frame clones, some missing. The table has fewer than 250,000 clones, roughly 86% seen once. The V call is TRBV11-2, the J call TRBJ2-7; a weak D match, TRBD1 (6 bases). The receptor's source is a man in his 60s with acute or convalescent COVID-19. The sequenced material came from peripheral blood. This CDR3 reads CASSLESGVSYEQYF. The DNA for the CDR3 is TGTGCCAGCAGCTTAGAGTCAGGGGTCTCCTACGAGCAGTACTTC.